The rows below give T cell receptor beta chains drawn from one sample of a study of blood T cell repertoires in COVID-19. Only in-frame clones appear in the TCRdb table, and some are missing; sequencing was by immunoSEQ multiplex PCR. This repertoire shows roughly 65,000 clones, roughly 90% found once; its top ten account for 1.3%. Material: peripheral blood. These TCRs come from a man in his sixties with acute or convalescent COVID-19. CDR3s include the opening cysteine and the closing phenylalanine or tryptophan. D genes are given only for firm matches. Clone size is shown for a subset of rows, as once, few, many or a class of expanded clone.

cdr3_length: 16
j_call: TRBJ1-2
v_call: TRBV2
clone_size: -
d_call: TRBD1
cdr3_aa: CASSLRDSESPRGYTF
cdr3_nt: TGTGCCAGCAGCCTACGGGACAGTGAATCCCCGCGAGGCTACACCTTC

cdr3_length: 15
j_call: TRBJ1-1
v_call: TRBV28
clone_size: -
d_call: -
cdr3_aa: CASSESGTANTEAFF
cdr3_nt: TGTGCCAGCAGTGAATCCGGGACTGCGAACACTGAAGCTTTCTTT

cdr3_length: 15
j_call: TRBJ2-1
v_call: TRBV3-1/TRBV3-2
clone_size: -
d_call: TRBD2
cdr3_aa: CASSRIAGSYNEQFF
cdr3_nt: TGTGCCAGCAGCCGAATAGCGGGGTCCTACAATGAGCAGTTCTTC

cdr3_length: 17
j_call: TRBJ1-4
v_call: TRBV5-1
clone_size: -
d_call: TRBD1
cdr3_aa: CASSLAPGTGYNEKLFF
cdr3_nt: TGCGCCAGCAGCTTGGCTCCCGGGACAGGGTATAATGAAAAACTGTTTTTT

cdr3_length: 16
j_call: TRBJ2-1
v_call: TRBV5-6
clone_size: -
d_call: -
cdr3_aa: CASSYQQGTSYNEQFF
cdr3_nt: TGTGCCAGCAGCTACCAACAGGGAACCTCCTACAATGAGCAGTTCTTC

cdr3_length: 16
j_call: TRBJ2-2
v_call: TRBV5-1
clone_size: -
d_call: TRBD2
cdr3_aa: CASSSGGTKNTGELFF
cdr3_nt: TGCGCCAGCAGCTCCGGCGGGACTAAGAACACCGGGGAGCTGTTTTTT

cdr3_length: 16
j_call: TRBJ2-1
v_call: TRBV9
clone_size: once
d_call: TRBD2
cdr3_aa: CASSVISGARSYEQFF
cdr3_nt: TGTGCCAGCAGCGTGATTAGCGGGGCGCGGTCGTATGAGCAGTTCTTC

cdr3_length: 17
j_call: TRBJ1-4
v_call: TRBV3-1/TRBV3-2
clone_size: -
d_call: TRBD1
cdr3_aa: CASSVGTGSRDNEKLFF
cdr3_nt: TGTGCCAGCTCCGTCGGGACAGGGTCTAGGGATAATGAAAAACTGTTTTTT

cdr3_length: 16
j_call: TRBJ1-6
v_call: TRBV27
clone_size: -
d_call: TRBD1
cdr3_aa: CASSSRTGTTNSPLHF
cdr3_nt: TGTGCCAGCAGCTCTAGGACAGGGACAACAAATTCACCCCTCCACTTT

cdr3_length: 15
j_call: TRBJ1-2
v_call: TRBV9
clone_size: -
d_call: -
cdr3_aa: CASSSPTGPGYGYTF
cdr3_nt: TGTGCCAGCAGCTCCCCGACAGGCCCAGGCTATGGCTACACCTTC

cdr3_length: 14
j_call: TRBJ1-1
v_call: TRBV14
clone_size: -
d_call: TRBD1
cdr3_aa: CASRPQGAKTEAFF
cdr3_nt: TGTGCCAGCAGGCCCCAGGGGGCTAAAACTGAAGCTTTCTTT

cdr3_length: 18
j_call: TRBJ1-4
v_call: TRBV28
clone_size: -
d_call: -
cdr3_aa: CASSRSFLKTGVNEKLFF
cdr3_nt: TGTGCCAGCAGTCGGTCTTTTTTAAAGACAGGAGTTAATGAAAAACTGTTTTTT

cdr3_length: 15
j_call: TRBJ2-4
v_call: TRBV24-1
clone_size: -
d_call: -
cdr3_aa: CATPRPTGPKNIQYF
cdr3_nt: TGTGCCACCCCGCGTCCTACAGGTCCCAAAAACATTCAGTACTTC

cdr3_length: 14
j_call: TRBJ1-5
v_call: TRBV6-5
clone_size: -
d_call: -
cdr3_aa: CASRAGLGNQPQHF
cdr3_nt: TGTGCCAGCAGGGCGGGTTTGGGCAATCAGCCCCAGCATTTT

cdr3_length: 15
j_call: TRBJ1-5
v_call: TRBV6-6
clone_size: -
d_call: TRBD1
cdr3_aa: CASSYLGQAAGPQHF
cdr3_nt: TGTGCCAGCAGTTACTTGGGACAGGCTGCAGGGCCCCAGCATTTT

cdr3_length: 14
j_call: TRBJ1-1
v_call: TRBV7-2
clone_size: -
d_call: TRBD1
cdr3_aa: CASSSGQGPGEAFF
cdr3_nt: TGTGCCAGCAGCTCGGGACAGGGGCCGGGTGAAGCTTTCTTT

cdr3_length: 14
j_call: TRBJ1-1
v_call: TRBV5-1
clone_size: -
d_call: -
cdr3_aa: CASSAGGTNTEAFF
cdr3_nt: TGCGCCAGCTCTGCGGGAGGGACGAACACTGAAGCTTTCTTT

cdr3_length: 14
j_call: TRBJ2-7
v_call: TRBV5-4
clone_size: -
d_call: TRBD1
cdr3_aa: CASSSRDRDYEQYF
cdr3_nt: TGTGCCAGCAGCAGCCGGGACAGGGATTACGAGCAGTACTTC

cdr3_length: 14
j_call: TRBJ2-3
v_call: TRBV19
clone_size: -
d_call: TRBD2
cdr3_aa: CASKERGGDDTQYF
cdr3_nt: TGTGCCAGTAAGGAGCGGGGGGGCGATGATACGCAGTATTTT

cdr3_length: 14
j_call: TRBJ2-1
v_call: TRBV18
clone_size: few
d_call: -
cdr3_aa: CASSTQGHYNEQFF
cdr3_nt: TGTGCCAGCTCCACACAGGGCCACTACAATGAGCAGTTCTTC

cdr3_length: 15
j_call: TRBJ1-1
v_call: TRBV10-3
clone_size: -
d_call: -
cdr3_aa: CAISELTYMNTEAFF
cdr3_nt: TGTGCCATCAGTGAGTTAACGTACATGAACACTGAAGCTTTCTTT

cdr3_length: 13
j_call: TRBJ2-7
v_call: TRBV6-5
clone_size: -
d_call: TRBD2
cdr3_aa: CATLAGGLYEQYF
cdr3_nt: TGTGCCACCCTAGCGGGGGGGCTCTACGAGCAGTACTTC

cdr3_length: 13
j_call: TRBJ1-5
v_call: TRBV3-1/TRBV3-2
clone_size: -
d_call: -
cdr3_aa: CASSPTTRQPQHF
cdr3_nt: TGTGCCAGCAGCCCAACAACTAGGCAGCCCCAGCATTTT

cdr3_length: 16
j_call: TRBJ2-1
v_call: TRBV4-1
clone_size: few
d_call: TRBD1
cdr3_aa: CASSLLGGIGNNEQFF
cdr3_nt: TGCGCCAGCAGCCTCTTAGGGGGCATAGGGAACAATGAGCAGTTCTTC

cdr3_length: 13
j_call: TRBJ1-1
v_call: TRBV2
clone_size: -
d_call: TRBD1
cdr3_aa: CASGDRTLGWAFF
cdr3_nt: TGTGCCAGCGGGGACAGAACTCTAGGCTGGGCTTTCTTT

cdr3_length: 13
j_call: TRBJ1-2
v_call: TRBV19
clone_size: -
d_call: -
cdr3_aa: CASSIALVDGYTF
cdr3_nt: TGTGCCAGTAGTATAGCCCTCGTAGATGGCTACACCTTC